The 26 T cell receptor beta chains presented below share a single source sample, sequenced in a study of control samples from healthy donors and cancer patients. TCRdb's table, derived via immunoSEQ multiplex PCR, lists solely in-frame clones and lacks some. The repertoire includes tens of thousands of clones, around 92% of them detected once, and about 12% sits in the top ten. The source material was PBMCs. Receptor source: a man in his forties or fifties with lung cancer.

The chain uses TRBV10-3 and TRBJ1-1; D is unclear. Trimming cost V 3 bases and J 10 bases, with 24 bases left between them. There are 16 residues in the CDR3. Germline-derived CDR1 and CDR2 are ENHRY and SYGVKD. Written as DNA, the CDR3 is TGTGCCATCAGTGATGAGCAGTCTTTTGTTTCAGTCGGAGCTTTCTTT. Its translation is CAISDEQSFVSVGAFF.

The chain recombines TRBV7-3 with TRBJ2-1; 10 bases line up with TRBD2. The CDR3 is made up of 14 amino acids. In germline, CDR1 is SGHTA, CDR2 FQGTGA. Germline trimming cut 3 bases from V and 8 bases from J; bases unmatched to any gene: 4. The CDR3 DNA follows: TGTGCCAGCAGCTTGGGGCTAGCGGGGGATGAGCAGTTCTTC. This sequence encodes CASSLGLAGDEQFF.

The V and J genes are TRBV12-3 or TRBV12-4 and TRBJ2-1, with D unclear. V lost 0 bases and J lost 14, with 14 bases in between. This CDR3 is 13 amino acids long. CDR3 bases: TGTGCCAGCAGTTTAGCGCAAGCAGGAACCGAGTTCTTC. Translated: CASSLAQAGTEFF.

This sequence joins TRBV11-2 and TRBJ2-3, with 11 bases matching TRBD1. This CDR3 spans 16 amino acids. Germline V CDR1 and CDR2: SGHAT, FQNNGV. V shed 5 bases, J shed 2 bases, and the junction held 6 bases outside the gene matches. This CDR3 is CASSQGQGASTDTQYF. For the CDR3, the DNA is TGTGCCAGCAGCCAAGGACAGGGGGCGTCCACAGATACGCAGTATTTT.

This sequence joins TRBV16 and TRBJ2-5, with 7 bases that match TRBD1. The CDR3 consists of 13 residues. V shed 3 bases and J 4 bases; nucleotides not matched to a gene: 2. Germline V gene sequence: CDR1 KGHSY, CDR2 FQNENV. The CDR3 reads CASSQGTVETQYF. Written as DNA, the CDR3 is TGTGCCAGCAGCCAGGGGACAGTAGAGACCCAGTACTTC.

This chain links TRBV19 with TRBJ2-1; the D gene is possibly TRBD1 (5 bases). The CDR3 runs to 15 residues. Deletions cut 3 bases from V and 1 base from J, with 10 bases between. CDR1 is LNHDA, CDR2 SQIVND, per germline (reference sequence). CDR3 bases: TGTGCCAGTAGTATGGGTCCAGGGTCCTACAATGAGCAGTTCTTC. Protein: CASSMGPGSYNEQFF.

The V gene is TRBV7-2, the J gene TRBJ1-2; no definite D call. The V and J ends lost 7 bases and 0 bases respectively, with 12 bases between them. Germline lookup yields CDR1 SGHTA and CDR2 FQGNSA. The CDR3 runs to 14 residues. CDR3 amino acids: CASTFWGSNYGYTF. CDR3 nucleotides: TGTGCCAGCACTTTTTGGGGTTCTAACTATGGCTACACCTTC.

This clone was detected a few times. This CDR3 is CASSYSRDLGEKLFF. Written as DNA, the CDR3 is TGTGCCAGCAGTTACTCCCGGGACCTGGGAGAAAAACTGTTTTTT. This chain connects TRBV6-2 or TRBV6-3 to TRBJ1-4, with D possibly matching TRBD1 (5 bases). The CDR3 is made up of 15 amino acids. Trimming removed 0 bases from V and 8 bases from J, with 13 bases in between. CDR1 is MNHEY, CDR2 SVGEGT, per germline.

V usage is TRBV2 and J usage is TRBJ1-1; D is undetermined. This CDR3 is built from 13 residues. Germline values: CDR1 SNHLY, CDR2 FYNNEI. Trimming pared 4 bases from V and 2 bases from J, leaving 8 bases between. The CDR3 region has the DNA TGTGCCAGCAGTGGTCTACCTAACACTGAAGCTTTCTTT. This translates into CASSGLPNTEAFF.

This clone was counted once. This chain joins TRBV3-1 (or the pseudogene TRBV3-2) and TRBJ1-4; a possible D gene is TRBD1 (5 bases). Germline-derived CDR1 and CDR2 are LGHDT and YNNKEL (reference sequence). CDR3 length: 15 residues. Trimming left V 4 bases short and J 0 bases short, with 9 bases between. The CDR3 DNA sequence: TGTGCCAGCAGCCGAGGGGATTCAACTAATGAAAAACTGTTTTTT. It codes for CASSRGDSTNEKLFF.

The gene calls are TRBV18 and TRBJ1-6, with TRBD1 matching over 10 bases. CDR1 and CDR2 (germline): KGHSH, LQKENI. After removal of 5 bases from V and 10 bases from J, the junction contained 5 bases not matched to a gene. This CDR3 region has 14 residues. The CDR3, as DNA: TGTGCCAGCTCAGGGGCGGACAGGGGGTCACCCCTCCACTTT. Protein sequence: CASSGADRGSPLHF.

Comment on this clone: No conserved phenylalanine or tryptophan is present at the end of the CDR3, so a read error is the likely explanation. The chain has TRBV6-5 and TRBJ1-2; perhaps TRBD1 as D (5 bases). The CDR3 is 15 residues long. With 6 bases removed from V and 3 bases from J, the gap between germline ends came to 17 bases. The germline CDR1 and CDR2 sequences are MNHEY and SVGAGI. The DNA of the CDR3 is TGTGCCAGCAGCAGGGAGGTCCGAGGGTACTATGGCTACACCCTC. This encodes CASSREVRGYYGYTL.

V gene TRBV5-1 combines with J gene TRBJ2-5; D remains unclear. Germline CDR1 and CDR2: SGHRS and YFSETQ. Trimming shortened V by 3 bases and J by 3 bases, and 18 bases separated the two germline ends. The CDR3 is 16 residues long. In nucleotides, the CDR3 is TGCGCCAGCAGCTGGTCCCCCGGGCCTATGGAAGAGACCCAGTACTTC. It is translated as CASSWSPGPMEETQYF.

This clone has only one observation. This sequence joins TRBV27 and TRBJ2-2, with D perhaps matching TRBD1 (5 bases). In germline, CDR1 is MNHEY, CDR2 SMNVEV (reference sequence). V dropped 5 bases and J dropped 3 bases, with 13 bases sitting between them. This CDR3 is built from 15 residues. DNA for the CDR3: TGTGCCAGCAGTAAGACAGCTCTGTACACCGGGGAGCTGTTTTTT. Translating it yields CASSKTALYTGELFF.

The chain combines TRBV2 with TRBJ2-1, with D possibly being TRBD1 (5 bases). Germline V lookup: CDR1 SNHLY, CDR2 FYNNEI. V was trimmed by 5 bases and J by 6 bases, leaving 20 bases between them. The CDR3 extends over 16 amino acids. The CDR3 nucleotides are TGTGCCAGCAGTCAAAGGGTTCAGGGCCAAGGCAATGAGCAGTTCTTC. This codes for CASSQRVQGQGNEQFF. Supplemented by reference TRBV2 and TRBJ2-1, the full variable domain reads EPEVTQTPSHQVTQMGQEVILRCVPISNHLYFYWYRQILGQKVEFLVSFYNNEISEKSEIFDDQFSVERPDGSNFTLKIRSTKLEDSAMYFCASSQRVQGQGNEQFFGPGTRLTVL.

J is TRBJ2-4 and V is TRBV3-1 (or the pseudogene TRBV3-2); D may correspond to TRBD1 or TRBD2 (5 bases each). The germline gives CDR1 LGHDT, CDR2 YNNKEL (reference sequence). V dropped 1 base and J dropped 3 bases, with 16 bases sitting between them. The length of the CDR3 is 17 residues. CDR3 sequence: CASSQVGLGRSKNIQYF. The CDR3, as DNA: TGTGCCAGCAGCCAAGTAGGGTTGGGACGGAGCAAAAACATTCAGTACTTC.

This clone was counted once. V is TRBV7-9 and J is TRBJ1-2; D possibly corresponds to TRBD1 (5 bases). V lost 1 base and J lost 3, with 18 bases in between. This CDR3 region has 17 residues. CDR1 is SEHNR and CDR2 is FQNEAQ in the germline V gene (reference sequence). In nucleotides, the CDR3 is TGTGCCAGCAGCTTAGGGAGGGACGGGGAGGGAGACTATGGCTACACCTTC. Translation: CASSLGRDGEGDYGYTF.

This clone was observed a single time. The chain uses TRBV27 and TRBJ1-5; D gene uncertain. Trimming shortened V by 4 bases and J by 0 bases, and 13 bases separated the two germline ends. This CDR3 is built from 16 residues. Germline V gene data show CDR1 as MNHEY and CDR2 as SMNVEV (reference sequence). CDR3 sequence: CASSSGRSISNQPQHF. Here the CDR3 DNA reads TGTGCCAGCAGTTCCGGCAGGTCTATTAGCAATCAGCCCCAGCATTTT.

The chain joins TRBV7-9 to TRBJ2-5; 12 bases are shared with TRBD2. The length of the CDR3 is 15 residues. After removal of 1 base from V and 4 bases from J, the junction contained 1 base not matched to a gene. Germline V gene data show CDR1 as SEHNR and CDR2 as FQNEAQ (reference sequence). This CDR3 reads CASSLGTSGIETQYF. The DNA of the CDR3 is TGTGCCAGCAGCTTAGGGACTAGCGGGATAGAGACCCAGTACTTC.

This chain links TRBV9 with TRBJ1-1; no definite D call. Deletions cut 3 bases from V and 3 bases from J, with 9 bases between. The germline V gene encodes CDR1 SGDLS and CDR2 YYNGEE. The CDR3 consists of 13 residues. CDR3 region: CASSALTDTEAFF. The CDR3 DNA reads as TGTGCCAGCAGCGCCCTTACAGACACTGAAGCTTTCTTT. The full variable domain, its missing parts supplied by reference TRBV9 and TRBJ1-1, is DSGVTQTPKHLITATGQRVTLRCSPRSGDLSVYWYQQSLDQGLQFLIQYYNGEERAKGNILERFSAQQFPDLHSELNLSSLELGDSALYFCASSALTDTEAFFGQGTRLTVV.

This chain connects TRBV5-4 to TRBJ2-3; D is unclear. The CDR3 has 13 residues. Germline V CDR1 and CDR2: SGHNT, YYREEE (reference sequence). The germline V and J ends were trimmed by 0 bases and 1 base, with 3 bases remaining between them. CDR3 amino acids: CASSLDGTDTQYF. CDR3 sequence (DNA): TGTGCCAGCAGCTTGGACGGCACAGATACGCAGTATTTT.

The chain is built from TRBV9 and TRBJ1-6; no definite D call. This CDR3 contains 13 residues. In germline, CDR1 is SGDLS, CDR2 YYNGEE. V gave up 2 bases and J gave up 13 bases, with 13 bases separating them. CDR3 sequence: CASSVIPGDPLHF. DNA of the CDR3: TGTGCCAGCAGCGTGATACCGGGCGATCCCCTCCACTTT. The full variable domain, in which reference TRBV9 and TRBJ1-6 provide the parts outside the CDR3, is DSGVTQTPKHLITATGQRVTLRCSPRSGDLSVYWYQQSLDQGLQFLIQYYNGEERAKGNILERFSAQQFPDLHSELNLSSLELGDSALYFCASSVIPGDPLHFGNGTRLTVT.

The J gene is TRBJ1-2, the V gene TRBV3-1 (or the pseudogene TRBV3-2), with D tentatively TRBD1 (5 bases). There are 15 residues in the CDR3. V was cut by 5 bases and J by 7 bases, with 20 bases left in between. Germline V CDR1 and CDR2: LGHDT, YNNKEL (reference sequence). The CDR3 loop reads CASSAFDGQGRGYTF. In nucleotides, the CDR3 is TGTGCCAGCAGCGCCTTTGATGGGCAGGGACGTGGCTACACCTTC.

CDR3 coding DNA: TGTGCCAGCAGTGGAGAAGAGACCCAGTACTTC. Translation gives CASSGEETQYF. V and J are TRBV2 and TRBJ2-5; D unresolved. This CDR3 comprises 11 residues. Germline V lookup: CDR1 SNHLY, CDR2 FYNNEI. Trimming stripped 4 bases from V and 3 bases from J, with 3 bases between.

The rearrangement links TRBV19 to TRBJ2-1, with unresolved D. V lost 3 bases and J lost 1, with 10 bases in between. Germline-derived CDR1 and CDR2 are LNHDA and SQIVND (reference sequence). There are 15 residues in the CDR3. CDR3 loop: CASSIPPLSYNEQFF. In DNA, the CDR3 is TGTGCCAGTAGTATCCCGCCCTTATCCTACAATGAGCAGTTCTTC.

The J gene is TRBJ2-5, the V gene TRBV3-1 (or the pseudogene TRBV3-2); 7 bases are shared with TRBD1. The CDR3 extends over 13 amino acids. V lost 7 bases, J lost 5 bases, and 7 bases stayed unmatched. Germline loops: CDR1 LGHDT, CDR2 YNNKEL (reference sequence). CDR3 coding DNA: TGTGCCAGCACCAACAGGGGAGTGGAGACCCAGTACTTC. Its protein product is CASTNRGVETQYF.